This T cell receptor beta chain comes out of a study of T cells in Graves' hyperthyroidism and ophthalmopathy. Diagnoses rested on clinical symptoms, serum thyroxine and TRAb, thyroid ultrasound and orbital computed tomography. This clonotype showed up many times. The investigators amplified TCR beta CDR3 regions from RNA transcripts. Researchers ran a first-round RT-PCR on the TCR CDR3 using the HTBI primer set. TCRdb re-derived calls from the multiplex PCR reads in MiXCR, one entry per CDR3 protein. The sample consists of 310,000 or so distinct CDR3 sequences, about 18% of them appearing once. The V end was cut by 8 bases, the J end by 13 bases, with 18 bases between. Looked up from germline, CDR1 is MDHEN and CDR2 is SYDVKM. CDR3 length equals 12 residues.

The specimen was blood. The chain carries TRBV28 and TRBJ1-5, with a tentative D call TRBD1 (6 bases). The TCR originated in a woman in her sixties with Graves' ophthalmopathy. Here the CDR3 DNA reads TGTGCCAGCCTAGGGGGAGGGGACCGGCAGCATTTT. This sequence encodes CASLGGGDRQHF.